These T cell receptor beta chains were read from a single sample in a study of blood T cell repertoires in COVID-19. Sequencing used immunoSEQ multiplex PCR; TCRdb keeps in-frame clones, though not all of them. The sample gives fewer than 350,000 clones, 86% of which show up once; about an eighth is in the top ten. Sequenced material: peripheral blood. The receptors were sampled from a woman in her sixties or seventies with COVID-19, enrolled during active disease. CDR3s include the opening cysteine and the closing phenylalanine or tryptophan. Each record gives: clone size, J gene, D gene, V gene, CDR3 DNA, CDR3 protein. D genes are given only for firm matches. Where a row states a size, it is once, few, many or the class of an expanded clone; other rows omit it.

size: -; J: TRBJ2-5; D: -; V: TRBV4-1; DNA: TGCGCCAGCAGCCGGACCCCAGGGGCTAGTGACCGGGAGGCCCAGTACTTC; CDR3: CASSRTPGASDREAQYF
size: -; J: TRBJ1-4; D: -; V: TRBV4-2; DNA: TGTGCCAGCAGCCAAGAGGGGGGTGGAGGAAAACTGTTTTTT; CDR3: CASSQEGGGGKLFF
size: -; J: TRBJ2-6; D: -; V: TRBV7-3; DNA: TGTGCCAGCAAGAGAGGGGGACCTGGGGCCAACGTCCTGACTTTC; CDR3: CASKRGGPGANVLTF
size: -; J: TRBJ1-4; D: TRBD1; V: TRBV24-1; DNA: TGTGCCACCAGTGATTCCAGGGGACAGGGTGAAAAACTGTTTTTT; CDR3: CATSDSRGQGEKLFF
size: -; J: TRBJ2-3; D: TRBD2; V: TRBV9; DNA: TGTGCCAGCACCCACGGGGGGGACACAGATACGCAGTATTTT; CDR3: CASTHGGDTDTQYF
size: -; J: TRBJ1-3; D: TRBD1; V: TRBV6-5; DNA: TGTGCCAGCAGTTCTTCAGGGGGGTCTGGAAACACCATATATTTT; CDR3: CASSSSGGSGNTIYF
size: -; J: TRBJ2-1; D: TRBD1; V: TRBV6-5; DNA: TGTGCCAGCCAGGGGGCCCTCTCCTACAATGAGCAGTTCTTC; CDR3: CASQGALSYNEQFF
size: -; J: TRBJ1-2; D: TRBD1; V: TRBV7-6; DNA: TGTGCCAGCAGCTCGACCTGGGACAGGGGCCATGGCTACACCTTC; CDR3: CASSSTWDRGHGYTF
size: -; J: TRBJ1-2; D: -; V: TRBV12-3/TRBV12-4; DNA: TGTGCCAGCAGTTACTACAGGGTTGGCTACACCTTC; CDR3: CASSYYRVGYTF
size: -; J: TRBJ2-7; D: TRBD2; V: TRBV5-6; DNA: TGTGCCAGCAGCGGGATCCCGGGACTAGCGGGGGGGTGGTACGAGCAGTACTTC; CDR3: CASSGIPGLAGGWYEQYF
size: -; J: TRBJ2-7; D: TRBD2; V: TRBV3-1/TRBV3-2; DNA: TGTGCCAGCAGCCAGCCTAGCGGGGGGGAGGACGAGCAGTACTTC; CDR3: CASSQPSGGEDEQYF
size: -; J: TRBJ1-1; D: -; V: TRBV11-2; DNA: TGTGCCAGCAGCTCGGAGACGAACACTGAAGCTTTCTTT; CDR3: CASSSETNTEAFF
size: -; J: TRBJ2-1; D: TRBD1; V: TRBV28; DNA: TGTGCCAGCAGAGGGGGCTCGGGCTCCTACAATGAGCAGTTCTTC; CDR3: CASRGGSGSYNEQFF
size: -; J: TRBJ2-7; D: TRBD1; V: TRBV6-6; DNA: TGTGCCAGCAGTTCGACAGGGGACGAGCAGTACTTC; CDR3: CASSSTGDEQYF
size: -; J: TRBJ2-5; D: -; V: TRBV20-1; DNA: TGCAGTGCTAGTTCCACCGGGGTAGGGACCCAGTACTTC; CDR3: CSASSTGVGTQYF
size: few; J: TRBJ2-5; D: TRBD1; V: TRBV29-1; DNA: TGCAGCGTTGAAGACGGGACAGATTCCCAAGAGACCCAGTACTTC; CDR3: CSVEDGTDSQETQYF